The next 14 T cell receptor beta chains were all read from a single sample in a study of blood T cells in healthy people across ages. A second PCR of roughly 7 to 11 cycles used a sample-barcoded 5' primer and a J-beta primer mix. TCRdb itself ran the 5' RACE reads through MiXCR, one entry per CDR3 protein. The sample holds fewer than 2 million distinct CDR3 sequences, roughly two fifths seen once. Sample: blood. The source is a human donor in good health.

The chain has TRBV5-1 and TRBJ2-4, with D maybe TRBD1 (6 bases). CDR3 length: 15 amino acids. The V and J ends lost 1 base and 6 bases respectively, with 14 bases between them. From germline, CDR1 is SGHRS and CDR2 YFSETQ. CDR3: CASSLLRQDGNIQYF. In nucleotides, the CDR3 is TGCGCCAGCAGCTTGCTGCGACAGGACGGAAACATTCAGTACTTC.

The gene calls are TRBV4-3 and TRBJ2-1; D is uncertain. This CDR3 is built from 16 residues. Germline CDR1 reads LGHNA; CDR2 reads YSLEER. V was trimmed by 0 bases and J by 6 bases, leaving 15 bases between them. The CDR3 coding sequence is TGCGCCAGCAGCCAAGATAAACTTTACCCAGGCAATGAGCAGTTCTTC. Translation: CASSQDKLYPGNEQFF.

The rearrangement links TRBV29-1 to TRBJ2-1; D unclear. This CDR3 is built from 12 residues. Germline V gene sequence: CDR1 SQVTM, CDR2 ANQGSEA. V lost 8 bases, J lost 7 bases, and 15 bases lay in between. The CDR3 DNA sequence: TGCAGCTGCCGACCCTTGTCGAATGAGCAGTTCTTC. It codes for CSCRPLSNEQFF.

The sample holds many counts of this clonotype. J is TRBJ1-2 and V is TRBV7-9; 9 bases agree with TRBD1. Germline V gene sequence: CDR1 SEHNR, CDR2 FQNEAQ (reference sequence). This CDR3 region has 16 residues. The ends lost 3 bases at V and 8 bases at J; junction bases unmatched: 13. The CDR3 region has the DNA TGTGCCAGCAGCTTTGCCGGGACAGGGAATTCAAGAGGCTACACCTTC. Its protein is CASSFAGTGNSRGYTF.

This chain uses TRBV12-3 or TRBV12-4 with TRBJ2-1; 12 nucleotides agree with TRBD2. There are 12 residues in the CDR3. The V gene end was trimmed by 7 bases and the J gene end by 8 bases; junction bases not matched to a gene: 0. The CDR3 is CASTSGGDEQFF. CDR3 nucleotides: TGTGCCAGCACTAGCGGGGGGGATGAGCAGTTCTTC.

The V call is TRBV7-2, the J call TRBJ2-5; D ambiguous. Per the germline V gene, CDR1 is SGHTA and CDR2 is FQGNSA. The CDR3 contains 14 residues. V gave up 0 bases and J gave up 3 bases, with 8 bases separating them. CDR3 bases: TGTACCAGCAGCTTAGCGGCAGTAGAAGAGACCCAGTACTTC. Encoded protein: CTSSLAAVEETQYF.

The DNA for the CDR3 is TGTGCCAGCAGGCACAAACAGCCCCAGCATTTT. Its translation is CASRHKQPQHF. The V call is TRBV6-1, the J call TRBJ1-5; D is unclear. The ends were cut back, 6 bases at V and 7 bases at J, with 7 bases in the middle. Germline V CDR1 and CDR2: MNHNS, SASEGT. The CDR3 is made up of 11 amino acids.

This clonotype was counted only a few times. The rearrangement uses TRBV6-5 and TRBJ2-1, with 13 bases matching TRBD2. CDR3 length: 17 amino acids. Germline CDR1 MNHEY, CDR2 SVGAGI. With 0 bases clipped from V and 4 bases from J, the junction kept 3 bases outside the gene matches. CDR3 bases: TGTGCCAGCAGTTACTCACCGGGACTAGCGGGGTACAATGAGCAGTTCTTC. As protein: CASSYSPGLAGYNEQFF.

This chain joins TRBV6-5 and TRBJ2-4, with D unclear. Germline V CDR1 and CDR2: MNHEY, SVGAGI. Between the trimmed V and J ends, which lost 3 bases and 10 bases, there was a span of 13 bases. The CDR3 is made up of 13 amino acids. Here the CDR3 DNA reads TGTGCCAGCAGTTATGTTTATCTGGGGATTCAGTACTTC. As protein: CASSYVYLGIQYF.

This clonotype was seen a few times. This chain connects TRBV2 to TRBJ2-3, with 8 bases identical to TRBD2. J was trimmed by 2 bases and V by 3 bases; bases with no gene match: 22. This CDR3 contains 21 residues. Per the germline V gene, CDR1 is SNHLY and CDR2 is FYNNEI. As DNA, the CDR3 is TGTGCCAGCAGTGATGCTATGTTCCCGACCGGGACTAGAGTTCCCACAGATACGCAGTATTTT. The encoded protein is CASSDAMFPTGTRVPTDTQYF.

This clonotype came up a few times. This chain uses TRBV2 with TRBJ2-4; 7 bases agree with TRBD1. Judging by the DNA end, TRBJ2-7 fits better; the J call may be wrong. CDR3 length equals 13 residues. CDR1 and CDR2 (germline): SNHLY, FYNNEI. The CDR3 DNA reads as TGTGCCAGCAGGACAGGGATTCCATACGAGCAGTACTTC. Protein product: CASRTGIPYEQYF.

This clonotype came up many times. This chain links TRBV6-5 with TRBJ2-1; TRBD2 agrees at 10 bases. V gave up 4 bases and J gave up 8 bases; unmatched junction bases: 5. This CDR3 has 14 residues. Germline lookup yields CDR1 MNHEY and CDR2 SVGAGI. The chain's CDR3 is CASSSSGGAYEQFF. The CDR3, as DNA: TGTGCCAGCAGTTCCAGCGGGGGGGCGTATGAGCAGTTCTTC.

In its sample, this clonotype was seen many times. The chain couples TRBV27 to TRBJ1-2, with D perhaps TRBD1 (6 bases). The CDR3 sequence is 14 residues long. V lost 4 bases and J 5 bases, leaving 14 bases between the germline ends. CDR1 MNHEY and CDR2 SMNVEV come from the germline V gene (reference sequence). CDR3 sequence: CASSSPGTPYGYTF. CDR3 sequence (DNA): TGTGCCAGCAGTTCTCCCGGGACACCGTATGGCTACACCTTC.

CDR3 sequence: CASSFFGQGSYGYTF. The DNA of the CDR3 is TGTGCCAGCAGTTTCTTCGGACAGGGAAGCTATGGCTACACCTTC. This sequence joins TRBV6-6 and TRBJ1-2; 8 bases fit TRBD1. Trimming removed 4 bases from V and 4 bases from J; junction bases left unmatched: 8. From germline, CDR1 is MNHNY and CDR2 SVGAGI (reference sequence). The CDR3 is 15 residues long.